This T cell receptor beta chain originates from a study of T-cell reconstitution after alpha-beta-depleted transplantation in children. Study results and limitations: T-cell counts and diversity at one year post-transplant came mainly from newly produced T cells. After transplant, high TCRbeta diversity at day 60 in some patients arose from surviving recipient T cells and thymic progenitors. Several hundred rapidly expanded clones from non-depleted graft cells reportedly supplied alpha-beta T cells about two months post-transplant.

V was shortened by 1 base and J by 3 bases, with 9 bases between the two germline ends. In germline, CDR1 is SGDLS, CDR2 YYNGEE. CDR3 length equals 14 residues. Unique molecular identifiers were used to barcode this TCRbeta library. TCRdb re-derived calls from the PCR reads in MiXCR, one entry per CDR3 protein. Of some 290,000 distinct CDR3 sequences listed, 23% are singletons. This clonotype was seen a few times. Its target is not known. Sequencing was performed on PBMCs, mostly from graft donor cells, taken 180 days after TCRalphabeta/CD19-depleted stem cell transplant. This TCR came from a male patient under 18 who had a stem cell transplant for acute lymphoblastic leukemia, so the T cells may come from the graft donor. V gene TRBV9 combines with J gene TRBJ2-3, with D perhaps TRBD1 (6 bases). CDR3 DNA: TGTGCCAGCAGCGTAACAGGGATGACAGATACGCAGTATTTT. This translates into CASSVTGMTDTQYF.